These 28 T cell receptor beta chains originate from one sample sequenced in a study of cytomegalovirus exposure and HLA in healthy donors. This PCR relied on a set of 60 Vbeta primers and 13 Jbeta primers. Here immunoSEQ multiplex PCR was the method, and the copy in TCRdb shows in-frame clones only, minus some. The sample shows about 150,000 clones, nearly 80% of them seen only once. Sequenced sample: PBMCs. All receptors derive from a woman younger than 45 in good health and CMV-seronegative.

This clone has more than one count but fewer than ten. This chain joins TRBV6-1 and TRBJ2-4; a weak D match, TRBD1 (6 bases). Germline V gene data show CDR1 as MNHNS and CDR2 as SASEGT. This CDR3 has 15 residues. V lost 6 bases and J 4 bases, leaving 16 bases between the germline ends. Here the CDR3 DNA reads TGTGCCAGCAGCGCAGGGGCGTCGTTAAAAAACATTCAGTACTTC. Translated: CASSAGASLKNIQYF.

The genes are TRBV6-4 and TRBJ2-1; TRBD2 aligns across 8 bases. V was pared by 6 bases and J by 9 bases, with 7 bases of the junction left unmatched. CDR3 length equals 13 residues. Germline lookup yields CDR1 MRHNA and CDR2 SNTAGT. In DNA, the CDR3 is TGTGCCAGCAGACCCACCCTAGCGGGTGAGCAGTTCTTC. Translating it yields CASRPTLAGEQFF.

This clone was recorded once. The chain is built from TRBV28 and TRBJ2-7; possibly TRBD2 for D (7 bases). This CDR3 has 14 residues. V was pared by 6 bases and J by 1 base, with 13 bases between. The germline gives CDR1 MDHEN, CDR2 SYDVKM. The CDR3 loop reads CASRGGDNSYEQYF. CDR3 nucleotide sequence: TGTGCCAGCAGGGGGGGGGACAATTCCTACGAGCAGTACTTC.

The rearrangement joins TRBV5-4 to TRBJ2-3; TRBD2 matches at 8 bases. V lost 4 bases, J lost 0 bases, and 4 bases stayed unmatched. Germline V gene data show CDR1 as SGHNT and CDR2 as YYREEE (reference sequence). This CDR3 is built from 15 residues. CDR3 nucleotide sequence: TGTGCCAGCAGCCGAAGCGGGGGAAGCACAGATACGCAGTATTTT. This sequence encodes CASSRSGGSTDTQYF.

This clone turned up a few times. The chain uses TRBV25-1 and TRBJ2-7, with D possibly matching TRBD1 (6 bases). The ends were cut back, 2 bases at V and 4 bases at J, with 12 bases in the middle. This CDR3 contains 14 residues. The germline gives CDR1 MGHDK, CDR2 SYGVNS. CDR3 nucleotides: TGTGCCAGCAGTGAAGGGGGACACGGTTACGAGCAGTACTTC. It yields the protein CASSEGGHGYEQYF.

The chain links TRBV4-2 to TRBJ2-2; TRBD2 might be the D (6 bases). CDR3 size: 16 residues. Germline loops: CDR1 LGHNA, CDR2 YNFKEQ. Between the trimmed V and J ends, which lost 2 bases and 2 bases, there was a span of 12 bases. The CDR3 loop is CASSQPPGLNTGELFF. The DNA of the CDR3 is TGTGCCAGCAGCCAACCCCCGGGACTTAACACCGGGGAGCTGTTTTTT.

The CDR3 sequence: CASMRQGQFYEQYF. CDR3 nucleotide sequence: TGCGCCAGCATGCGGCAGGGGCAATTCTACGAGCAGTACTTC. The rearrangement joins TRBV5-1 to TRBJ2-7; possibly TRBD1 for D (6 bases). Germline assignment: CDR1 SGHRS and CDR2 YFSETQ. CDR3 size: 14 residues. Trimming cost V 6 bases and J 3 bases, with 16 bases left between them.

CDR3 nucleotide sequence: TGCGCCAGCAGCTTGGATGGACAGGGGTTCACTGAAGCTTTCTTT. This encodes CASSLDGQGFTEAFF. The chain has TRBV5-1 and TRBJ1-1; TRBD1 matches at 9 bases. Germline V CDR1 and CDR2: SGHRS, YFSETQ. CDR3 length equals 15 residues. V lost 0 bases and J lost 4; bases outside the gene matches: 4.

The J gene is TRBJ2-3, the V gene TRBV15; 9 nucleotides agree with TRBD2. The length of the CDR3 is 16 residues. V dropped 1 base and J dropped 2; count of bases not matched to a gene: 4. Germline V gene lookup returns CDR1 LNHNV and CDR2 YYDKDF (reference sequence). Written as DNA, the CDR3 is TGTGCCACCAGCAGAGGTCTAGCGGGGTCCACAGATACGCAGTATTTT. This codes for CATSRGLAGSTDTQYF.

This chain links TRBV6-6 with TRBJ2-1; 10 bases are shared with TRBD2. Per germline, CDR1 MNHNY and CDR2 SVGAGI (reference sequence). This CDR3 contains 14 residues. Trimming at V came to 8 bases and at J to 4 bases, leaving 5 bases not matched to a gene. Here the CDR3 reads CASQAGGLYNEQFF. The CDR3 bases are TGTGCCAGCCAAGCGGGGGGGCTATACAATGAGCAGTTCTTC.

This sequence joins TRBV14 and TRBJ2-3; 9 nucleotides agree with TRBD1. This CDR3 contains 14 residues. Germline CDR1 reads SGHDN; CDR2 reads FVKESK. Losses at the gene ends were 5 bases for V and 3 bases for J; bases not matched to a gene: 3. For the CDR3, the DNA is TGTGCCAGCAGCAGGGACAGGGCAACAGATACGCAGTATTTT. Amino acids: CASSRDRATDTQYF.

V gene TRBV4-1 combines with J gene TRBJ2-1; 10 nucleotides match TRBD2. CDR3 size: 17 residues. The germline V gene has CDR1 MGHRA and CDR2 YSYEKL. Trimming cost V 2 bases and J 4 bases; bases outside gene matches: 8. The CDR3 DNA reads TGCGCCAGCAGCCAACAAGGAGCGGGGGGGAAGTACAATGAGCAGTTCTTC. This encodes CASSQQGAGGKYNEQFF.

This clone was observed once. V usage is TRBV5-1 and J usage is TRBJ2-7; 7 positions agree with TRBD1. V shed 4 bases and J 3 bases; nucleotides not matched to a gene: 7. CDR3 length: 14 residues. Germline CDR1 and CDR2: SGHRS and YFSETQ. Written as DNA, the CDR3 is TGCGCCAGCAGCCGGGACAGTGGGAACTACGAGCAGTACTTC. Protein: CASSRDSGNYEQYF. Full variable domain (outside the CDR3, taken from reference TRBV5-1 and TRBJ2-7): KAGVTQTPRYLIKTRGQQVTLSCSPISGHRSVSWYQQTPGQGLQFLFEYFSETQRNKGNFPGRFSGRQFSNSRSEMNVSTLELGDSALYLCASSRDSGNYEQYFGPGTRLTVT.

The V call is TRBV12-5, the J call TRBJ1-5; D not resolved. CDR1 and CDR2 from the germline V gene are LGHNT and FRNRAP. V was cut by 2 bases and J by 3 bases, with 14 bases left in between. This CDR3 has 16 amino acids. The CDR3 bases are TGTGCTAGTGGTTTGAGGAACACGGACTTCAATCAGCCCCAGCATTTT. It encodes CASGLRNTDFNQPQHF.

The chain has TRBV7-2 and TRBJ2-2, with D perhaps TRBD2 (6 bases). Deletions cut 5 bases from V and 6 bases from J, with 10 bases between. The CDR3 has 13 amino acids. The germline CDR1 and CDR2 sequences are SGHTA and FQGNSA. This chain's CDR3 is CASSPRRAGELFF. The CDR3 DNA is TGTGCCAGCAGCCCTCGGAGGGCCGGGGAGCTGTTTTTT. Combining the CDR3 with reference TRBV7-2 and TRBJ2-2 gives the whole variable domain GAGVSQSPSNKVTEKGKDVELRCDPISGHTALYWYRQSLGQGLEFLIYFQGNSAPDKSGLPSDRFSAERTGGSVSTLTIQRTQQEDSAVYLCASSPRRAGELFFGEGSRLTVL.

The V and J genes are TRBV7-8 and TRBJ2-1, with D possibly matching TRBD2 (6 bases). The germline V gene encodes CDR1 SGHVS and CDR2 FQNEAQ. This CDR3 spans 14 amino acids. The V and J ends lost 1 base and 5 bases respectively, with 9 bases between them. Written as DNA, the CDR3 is TGTGCCAGCAGCTTAGTGGGAGGAAACAATGAGCAGTTCTTC. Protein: CASSLVGGNNEQFF.

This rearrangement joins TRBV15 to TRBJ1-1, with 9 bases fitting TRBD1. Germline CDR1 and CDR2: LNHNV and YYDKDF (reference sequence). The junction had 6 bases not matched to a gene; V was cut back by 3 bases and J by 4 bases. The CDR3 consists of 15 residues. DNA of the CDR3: TGTGCCACCAGCAGGGCCGGGACAGGGAGCACTGAAGCTTTCTTT. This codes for CATSRAGTGSTEAFF.

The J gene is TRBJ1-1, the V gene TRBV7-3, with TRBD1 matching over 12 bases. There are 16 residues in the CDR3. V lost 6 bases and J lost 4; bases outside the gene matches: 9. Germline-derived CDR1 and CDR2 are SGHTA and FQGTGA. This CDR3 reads CASRMGQGATGTEAFF. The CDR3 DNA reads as TGTGCCAGCAGGATGGGACAGGGGGCGACGGGCACTGAAGCTTTCTTT.

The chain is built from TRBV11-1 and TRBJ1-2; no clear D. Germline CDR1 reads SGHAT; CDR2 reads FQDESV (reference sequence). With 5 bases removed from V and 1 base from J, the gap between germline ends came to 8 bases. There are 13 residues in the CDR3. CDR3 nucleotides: TGTGCCAGCAGCGGAGGGCTTAACTATGGCTACACCTTC. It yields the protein CASSGGLNYGYTF.

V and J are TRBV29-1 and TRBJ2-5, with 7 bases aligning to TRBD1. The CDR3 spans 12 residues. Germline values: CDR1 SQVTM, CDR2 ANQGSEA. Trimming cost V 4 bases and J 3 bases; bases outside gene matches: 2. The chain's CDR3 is CSVATGKETQYF. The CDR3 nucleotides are TGCAGCGTTGCGACAGGGAAAGAGACCCAGTACTTC.

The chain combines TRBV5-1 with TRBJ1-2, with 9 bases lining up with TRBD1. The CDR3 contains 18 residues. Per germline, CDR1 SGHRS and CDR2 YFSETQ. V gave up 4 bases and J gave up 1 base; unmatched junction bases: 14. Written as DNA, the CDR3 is TGCGCCAGCAGCAGATACATAGGGACAGGGTCTTATAACTATGGCTACACCTTC. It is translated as CASSRYIGTGSYNYGYTF.

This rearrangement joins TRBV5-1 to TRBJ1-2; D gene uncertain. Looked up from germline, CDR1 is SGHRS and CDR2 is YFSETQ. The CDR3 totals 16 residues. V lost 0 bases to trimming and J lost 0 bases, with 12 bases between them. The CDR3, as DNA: TGCGCCAGCAGCTTGGTTTCGGGATTAGCTAACTATGGCTACACCTTC. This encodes CASSLVSGLANYGYTF. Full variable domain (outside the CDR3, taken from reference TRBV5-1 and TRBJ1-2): KAGVTQTPRYLIKTRGQQVTLSCSPISGHRSVSWYQQTPGQGLQFLFEYFSETQRNKGNFPGRFSGRQFSNSRSEMNVSTLELGDSALYLCASSLVSGLANYGYTFGSGTRLTVV.

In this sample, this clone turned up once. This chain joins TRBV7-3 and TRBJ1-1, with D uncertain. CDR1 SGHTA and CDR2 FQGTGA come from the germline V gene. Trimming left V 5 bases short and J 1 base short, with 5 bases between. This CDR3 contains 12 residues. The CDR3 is CASSRGNTEAFF. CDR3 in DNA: TGTGCCAGCAGCCGGGGGAACACTGAAGCTTTCTTT.

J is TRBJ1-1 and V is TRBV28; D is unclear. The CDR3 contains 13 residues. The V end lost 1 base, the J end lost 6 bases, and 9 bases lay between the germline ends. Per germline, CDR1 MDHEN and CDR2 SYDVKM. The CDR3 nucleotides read TGTGCCAGCAGTTTATTGGAGGTCCCTGAAGCTTTCTTT. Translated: CASSLLEVPEAFF. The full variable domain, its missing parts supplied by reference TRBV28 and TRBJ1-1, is DVKVTQSSRYLVKRTGEKVFLECVQDMDHENMFWYRQDPGLGLRLIYFSYDVKMKEKGDIPEGYSVSREKKERFSLILESASTNQTSMYLCASSLLEVPEAFFGQGTRLTVV.

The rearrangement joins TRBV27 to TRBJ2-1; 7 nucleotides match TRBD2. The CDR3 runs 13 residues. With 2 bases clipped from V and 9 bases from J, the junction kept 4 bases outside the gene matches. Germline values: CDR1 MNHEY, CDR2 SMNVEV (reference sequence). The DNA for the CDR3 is TGTGCCAGCAGTTTAGTGTCGGGAGGTGAGCAGTTCTTC. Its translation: CASSLVSGGEQFF.

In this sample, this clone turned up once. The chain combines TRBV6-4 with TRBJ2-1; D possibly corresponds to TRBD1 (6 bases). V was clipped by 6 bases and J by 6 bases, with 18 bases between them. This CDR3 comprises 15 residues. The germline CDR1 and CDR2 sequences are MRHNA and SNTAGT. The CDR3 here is CASSYLRGGSNEQFF. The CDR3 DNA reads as TGTGCCAGCAGCTACCTTCGAGGGGGATCCAATGAGCAGTTCTTC.

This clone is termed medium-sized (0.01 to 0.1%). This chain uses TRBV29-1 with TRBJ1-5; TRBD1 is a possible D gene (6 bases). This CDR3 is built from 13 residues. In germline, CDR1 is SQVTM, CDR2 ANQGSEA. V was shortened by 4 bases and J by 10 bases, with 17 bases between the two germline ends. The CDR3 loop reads CSVGSGEGYPQHF. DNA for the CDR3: TGCAGCGTTGGATCAGGGGAGGGATATCCCCAGCATTTT.

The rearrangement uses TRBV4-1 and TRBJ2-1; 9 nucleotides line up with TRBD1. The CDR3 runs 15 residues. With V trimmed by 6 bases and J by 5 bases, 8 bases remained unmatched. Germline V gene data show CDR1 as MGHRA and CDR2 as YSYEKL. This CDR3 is CASRIRDRENNEQFF. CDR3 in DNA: TGCGCCAGCAGGATCAGGGACAGGGAAAACAATGAGCAGTTCTTC.